The clone carrying this T cell receptor beta chain was detected only a few times. Its antigen is still unknown. The data derive from a study of T cell responses to AZD1222 COVID-19 vaccine. Study observations and caveats: Repertoires were obtained solely post-peak T cell response. The donor cohort was predominantly white British with a female majority, and clonal diversity may have been underestimated. Unmutated variant regions reportedly attract nearly half of all spike-specific TCRs. Dominant at 160-218 and 743-854, vaccine-associated CD4 TCRs also spanned spike.

The germline V gene has CDR1 LGHNA and CDR2 YNFKEQ. Trimming shortened V by 1 base and J by 6 bases, and 22 bases separated the two germline ends. This CDR3 comprises 19 residues. The repertoire was sequenced with immunoSEQ multiplex PCR; TCRdb's copy has only in-frame clones and lacks some. The sample includes 210,000 or so clones, around 94% seen only once; the top ten take around 1.7%. This TCR was sampled from an adult who received the MenACWY meningococcal vaccine as a control. Sequences were derived from peripheral blood, sampled 28 days after the second dose of the MenACWY control vaccine. The V gene is TRBV4-2, the J gene TRBJ1-6; D not resolved. For the CDR3, the DNA is TGTGCCAGCAGCCAAGTCGGGGATCCTTTCGGATTCTCTAATTCACCCCTCCACTTT. It encodes CASSQVGDPFGFSNSPLHF.